This T cell receptor (beta chain) was sequenced for a study of human T cells and chemical hapten exposure. Overall study: The patients, most of them female, presented with alopecia areata, totalis or universalis. Notes on the study in general: Counts of TCRs expanded at PT1 correlated positively with patch test score.

Germline V gene sequence: CDR1 LGHNA, CDR2 YNFKEQ. This CDR3 has 17 amino acids. V lost 0 bases and J lost 1, with 15 bases in between. Time point of the sample: patch test 1, 2 weeks after DPC sensitization. Specified treatment: therapeutic diphenylcyclopropenone sensitization with weekly scalp DPC. In the source study's methods: Samples had a median of 95,638 TCRs, ranging roughly 23,224 to 700,000. TCRdb re-called the RACE reads through MiXCR, storing one row per CDR3 protein. The V and J calls shown here were made by TCRdb, not taken from the authors' results. The table records some 79,000 distinct CDR3 sequences, over 6% of them present only once. A note on this clonotype: Its antigen is still unknown.

The sequenced sample was whole blood, obtained in connection with sensitization to the hapten diphenylcyclopropenone (DPC). This chain joins TRBV4-2 and TRBJ1-1; D perhaps matches TRBD1 (5 bases). This TCR was sampled from a woman between 25 and 40 years old with alopecia areata. Some clones in this sample may be carry-over from other donors' samples. The CDR3 spells CASSQEGQPPGNTEAFF. The CDR3 region has the DNA TGTGCCAGCAGCCAAGAGGGGCAGCCTCCAGGGAACACTGAAGCTTTCTTT.